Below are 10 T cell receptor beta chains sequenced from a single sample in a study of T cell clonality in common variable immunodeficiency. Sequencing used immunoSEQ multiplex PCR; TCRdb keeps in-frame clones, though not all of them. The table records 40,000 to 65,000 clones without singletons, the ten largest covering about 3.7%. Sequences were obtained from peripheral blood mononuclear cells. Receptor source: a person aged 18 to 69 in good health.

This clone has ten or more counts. CDR3 in amino acids: CASSLDTGTSGNGETQYF. The covered CDR3 bases are TGCGCCAGCAGCTTGGACACCGGGACTAGCGGGAATGGAGAGACC. The genes are TRBV5-1 and TRBJ2-5, with TRBD2 identical over 13 bases. The CDR3 end is not reached by the read, which stops 3 residues before it; the germline J gene fills it in. Unmatched junction bases numbered 9, after V lost 0 bases and J lost 4 bases. The germline V gene encodes CDR1 SGHRS and CDR2 YFSETQ. The CDR3 covers 18 residues.

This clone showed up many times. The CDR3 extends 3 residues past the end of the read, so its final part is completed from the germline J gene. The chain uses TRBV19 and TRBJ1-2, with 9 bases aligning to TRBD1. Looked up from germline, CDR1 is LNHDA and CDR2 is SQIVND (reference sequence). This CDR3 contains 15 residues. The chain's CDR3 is CAGGQGEGPELLYTF. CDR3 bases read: TGTGCCGGGGGACAGGGCGAGGGTCCGGAACTGCTA.

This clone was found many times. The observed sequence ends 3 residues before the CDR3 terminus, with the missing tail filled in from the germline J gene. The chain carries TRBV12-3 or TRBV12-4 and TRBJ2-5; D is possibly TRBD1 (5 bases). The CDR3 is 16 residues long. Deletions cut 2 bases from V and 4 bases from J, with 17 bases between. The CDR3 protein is CASSLILGAHGETQYF. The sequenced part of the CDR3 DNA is TGTGCCAGCAGTTTAATTTTAGGGGCCCATGGAGAGACC.

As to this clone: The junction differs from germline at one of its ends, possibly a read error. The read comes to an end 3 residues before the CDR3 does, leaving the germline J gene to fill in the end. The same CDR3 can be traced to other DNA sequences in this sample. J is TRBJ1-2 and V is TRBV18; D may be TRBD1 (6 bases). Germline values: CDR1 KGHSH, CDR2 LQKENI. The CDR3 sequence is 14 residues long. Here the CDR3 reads CASSPPTGWYGYTF. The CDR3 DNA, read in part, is TGTGCCAGCTCACCACCCACAGGGTGGTATGGG.

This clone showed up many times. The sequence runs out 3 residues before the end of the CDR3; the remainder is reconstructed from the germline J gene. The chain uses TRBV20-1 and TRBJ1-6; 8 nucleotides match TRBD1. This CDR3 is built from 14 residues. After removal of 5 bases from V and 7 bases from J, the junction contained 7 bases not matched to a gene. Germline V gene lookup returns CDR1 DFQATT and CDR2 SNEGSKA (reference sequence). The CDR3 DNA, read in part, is TGCAGTGCTCCCGGGACAGGTCCCAATTCACCC. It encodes CSAPGTGPNSP. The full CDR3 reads CSAPGTGPNSPLHF.

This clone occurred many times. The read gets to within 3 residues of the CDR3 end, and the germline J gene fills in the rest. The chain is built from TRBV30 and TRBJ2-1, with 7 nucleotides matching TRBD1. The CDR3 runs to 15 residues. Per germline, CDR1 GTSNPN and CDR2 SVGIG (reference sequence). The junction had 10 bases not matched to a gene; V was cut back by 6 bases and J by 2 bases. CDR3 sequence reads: CACQIDRAAYNEQFF. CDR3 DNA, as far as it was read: TGTGCCTGCCAGATCGACAGGGCAGCCTACAATGAG.

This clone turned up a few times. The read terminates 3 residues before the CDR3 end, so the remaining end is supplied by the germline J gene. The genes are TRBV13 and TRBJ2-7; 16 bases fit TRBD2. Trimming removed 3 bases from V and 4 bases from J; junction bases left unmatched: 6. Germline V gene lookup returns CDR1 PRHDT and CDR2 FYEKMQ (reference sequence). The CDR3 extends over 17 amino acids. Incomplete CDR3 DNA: TGTGCCAGCAGCTTGGGACTAGCGGGAGGGACTAGATACGAG. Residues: CASSLGLAGGTRYE. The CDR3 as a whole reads CASSLGLAGGTRYEQYF.

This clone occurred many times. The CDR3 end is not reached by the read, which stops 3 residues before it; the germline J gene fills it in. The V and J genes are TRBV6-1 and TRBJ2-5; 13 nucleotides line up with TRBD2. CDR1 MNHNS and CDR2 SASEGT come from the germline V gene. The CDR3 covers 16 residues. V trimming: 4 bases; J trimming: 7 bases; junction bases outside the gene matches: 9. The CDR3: CASSGGLAGVWGTQYF. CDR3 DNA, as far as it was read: TGTGCCAGCAGTGGTGGACTAGCGGGAGTGTGGGGGACC.

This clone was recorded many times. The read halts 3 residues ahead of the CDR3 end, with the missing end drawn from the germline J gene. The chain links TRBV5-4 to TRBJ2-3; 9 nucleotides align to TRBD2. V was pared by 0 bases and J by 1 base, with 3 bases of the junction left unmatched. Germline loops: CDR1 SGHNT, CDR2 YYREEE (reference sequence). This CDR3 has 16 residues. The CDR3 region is CASSLGTSVGTDTQYF. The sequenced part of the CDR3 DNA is TGTGCCAGCAGCTTGGGGACTAGCGTGGGCACAGATACG.

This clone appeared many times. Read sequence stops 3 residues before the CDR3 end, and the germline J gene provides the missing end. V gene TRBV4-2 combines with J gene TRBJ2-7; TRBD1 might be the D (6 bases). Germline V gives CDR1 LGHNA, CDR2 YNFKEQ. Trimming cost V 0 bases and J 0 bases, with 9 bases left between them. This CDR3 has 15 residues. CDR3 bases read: TGTGCCAGCAGCCAAGAGAGGGACAACTCCTACGAG. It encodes CASSQERDNSYE. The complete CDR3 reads CASSQERDNSYEQYF.